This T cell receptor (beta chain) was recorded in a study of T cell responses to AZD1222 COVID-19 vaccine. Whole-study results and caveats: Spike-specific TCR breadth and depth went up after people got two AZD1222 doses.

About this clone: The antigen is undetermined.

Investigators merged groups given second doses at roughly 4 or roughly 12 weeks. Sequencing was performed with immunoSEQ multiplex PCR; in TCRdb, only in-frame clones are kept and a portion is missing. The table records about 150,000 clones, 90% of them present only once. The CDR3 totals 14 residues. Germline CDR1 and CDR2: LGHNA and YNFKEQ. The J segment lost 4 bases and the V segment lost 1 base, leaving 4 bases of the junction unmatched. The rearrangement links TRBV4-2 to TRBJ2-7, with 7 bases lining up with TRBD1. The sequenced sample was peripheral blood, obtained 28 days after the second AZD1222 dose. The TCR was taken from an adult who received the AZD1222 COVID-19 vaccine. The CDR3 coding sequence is TGTGCCAGCAGCCAAGCGACAGGGTTTTACGAGCAGTACTTC. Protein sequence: CASSQATGFYEQYF.